One and the same sample provided the 21 T cell receptor beta chains below, sequenced in a study of shared clonotypes between healthy human individuals (dated by TCRdb to between 2020 and 2021). Library prep was done by the immunoSEQ multiplex PCR assay. The table comes from immuneACCESS by way of TCRdb, which keeps in-frame sequences with V and J called. Part of the clones is missing from these tables; in studies checked, under half for an unresolved V gene and the rest for unknown reasons. The sample table contains millions of clones; only one count was recorded for about 94% of them. The ten largest clones represent about 1.1% of the sample. For the CD8 naive samples, CD45RO-negative cells were positively selected for CCR7, yielding a CD45RA+CCR7+ population from which TemRA cells were excluded. The sample taken for sequencing was naive CD8+ T cells sorted from blood. Explained via the paper, the cell subset or site label denotes: CD45RA+CCR7+. These receptor sequences come from a man between 18 and 29 years old in good health.

The chain joins TRBV5-1 to TRBJ1-2, with 7 bases fitting TRBD1. The V gene end was trimmed by 3 bases and the J gene end by 4 bases; junction bases not matched to a gene: 6. CDR1 is SGHRS, CDR2 YFSETQ, per germline. This CDR3 comprises 14 residues. The CDR3 loop reads CASSSGTVFYGYTF. CDR3 DNA: TGCGCCAGCAGCTCCGGGACAGTCTTCTATGGCTACACCTTC. Looking up the rest from reference TRBV5-1 and TRBJ1-2 gives the full variable domain: KAGVTQTPRYLIKTRGQQVTLSCSPISGHRSVSWYQQTPGQGLQFLFEYFSETQRNKGNFPGRFSGRQFSNSRSEMNVSTLELGDSALYLCASSSGTVFYGYTFGSGTRLTVV.

V gene TRBV4-3 combines with J gene TRBJ1-1; D ambiguous. CDR1 and CDR2 (germline): LGHNA, YSLEER. The ends were cut back, 1 base at V and 5 bases at J, with 14 bases in the middle. The CDR3 spans 15 residues. CDR3 amino acids: CASSQVDGGETEAFF. The CDR3, as DNA: TGCGCCAGCAGCCAAGTCGACGGCGGGGAGACTGAAGCTTTCTTT.

The genes are TRBV4-1 and TRBJ2-7; 8 bases match TRBD2. The germline V gene encodes CDR1 MGHRA and CDR2 YSYEKL. Germline trimming cut 4 bases from V and 4 bases from J; bases unmatched to any gene: 12. The CDR3 runs 16 residues. CDR3: CASSPRSSGGFYEQYF. The CDR3 DNA reads TGCGCCAGCAGCCCCAGGTCAAGCGGGGGATTTTACGAGCAGTACTTC.

V usage is TRBV4-2 and J usage is TRBJ2-1; 8 bases align to TRBD2. Unmatched junction bases numbered 7, after V lost 0 bases and J lost 0 bases. The CDR3 is 18 amino acids. CDR1 LGHNA and CDR2 YNFKEQ come from the germline V gene. In nucleotides, the CDR3 is TGTGCCAGCAGCCAAGATCTGGTAGCGGGGAGCTCCTACAATGAGCAGTTCTTC. It specifies CASSQDLVAGSSYNEQFF.

V is TRBV27 and J is TRBJ2-3; D is undetermined. The CDR3 covers 17 residues. Trimming took off 1 base at V and 2 bases at J, with 16 bases between the two ends. Germline V gene data show CDR1 as MNHEY and CDR2 as SMNVEV (reference sequence). The CDR3, as DNA: TGTGCCAGCAGTTTATGGGTACGAGCATCCGACACAGATACGCAGTATTTT. Its translation: CASSLWVRASDTDTQYF.

This clone was detected only once. The rearrangement joins TRBV28 to TRBJ1-3; D not resolved. The CDR3 is made up of 16 amino acids. Trimming took off 5 bases at V and 1 base at J, with 15 bases between the two ends. Looked up from germline, CDR1 is MDHEN and CDR2 is SYDVKM. The CDR3 region is CASSPPGVGSGNTIYF. In DNA, the CDR3 is TGTGCCAGCAGTCCGCCCGGGGTTGGGTCTGGAAACACCATATATTTT. Based on the CDR3 plus reference TRBV28 and TRBJ1-3, the full variable domain is DVKVTQSSRYLVKRTGEKVFLECVQDMDHENMFWYRQDPGLGLRLIYFSYDVKMKEKGDIPEGYSVSREKKERFSLILESASTNQTSMYLCASSPPGVGSGNTIYFGEGSWLTVV.

The rearrangement joins TRBV4-1 to TRBJ2-7; D is possibly TRBD2 (6 bases). CDR3 length equals 14 residues. Trimming removed 3 bases at V and 2 bases at J, with 11 bases between. The germline V gene has CDR1 MGHRA and CDR2 YSYEKL. CDR3 in amino acids: CASSQGTSTYEQYF. As DNA, the CDR3 is TGCGCCAGCAGCCAGGGGACTTCTACCTACGAGCAGTACTTC.

The CDR3 DNA reads as TGTGCCAGCAGTACCGGGACAGGGGGCTTTGGCTACACCTTC. It is translated as CASSTGTGGFGYTF. This chain links TRBV25-1 with TRBJ1-2, with 12 bases identical to TRBD1. Trimming took 5 bases from V and 7 from J; bases not matched to a gene: 5. Germline values: CDR1 MGHDK, CDR2 SYGVNS. CDR3 length equals 14 residues.

The chain combines TRBV7-6 with TRBJ2-2; D is unclear. CDR1 and CDR2 (germline): SGHVS, FNYEAQ. The CDR3 is made up of 14 amino acids. Trimming pared 0 bases from V and 2 bases from J, leaving 4 bases between. This CDR3 is CASSLALNTGELFF. The DNA of the CDR3 is TGTGCCAGCAGCTTAGCCCTTAACACCGGGGAGCTGTTTTTT.

The chain uses TRBV4-3 and TRBJ2-1, with 8 nucleotides matching TRBD2. V shed 4 bases and J 5 bases; nucleotides not matched to a gene: 10. CDR3 length: 16 residues. The germline CDR1 and CDR2 sequences are LGHNA and YSLEER. The CDR3 nucleotides are TGCGCCAGCAGCCTACGACGGGAGGGCCTCGACAATGAGCAGTTCTTC. Translated, it gives CASSLRREGLDNEQFF.

This chain uses TRBV5-5 with TRBJ1-3; no definite D call. The CDR3 consists of 15 residues. From germline, CDR1 is SGHKS and CDR2 YYEKEE (reference sequence). V was clipped by 4 bases and J by 2 bases, with 13 bases between them. The CDR3 region is CASSAGRSTGNTIYF. The CDR3, as DNA: TGTGCCAGCAGCGCCGGCAGGTCGACTGGAAACACCATATATTTT.

The V gene is TRBV9, the J gene TRBJ1-5, with TRBD1 as a possible D gene (5 bases). Trimming left V 4 bases short and J 4 bases short, with 12 bases between. The germline CDR1 and CDR2 sequences are SGDLS and YYNGEE. This CDR3 region has 14 residues. The CDR3 loop reads CASSPSGGNQPQHF. CDR3 nucleotides: TGTGCCAGCAGCCCCTCTGGGGGGAATCAGCCCCAGCATTTT.

This chain joins TRBV28 and TRBJ2-5; weak D call: TRBD1 (5 bases). The V end was cut by 6 bases, the J end by 0 bases, with 20 bases between. Germline CDR1 is MDHEN and CDR2 is SYDVKM. The CDR3 is 17 residues long. The CDR3 spells CASSYPTATSYQETQYF. The CDR3 DNA is TGTGCCAGCAGCTACCCGACAGCGACGTCGTACCAAGAGACCCAGTACTTC. The variable domain in full, with the rest retrieved from reference TRBV28 and TRBJ2-5, is DVKVTQSSRYLVKRTGEKVFLECVQDMDHENMFWYRQDPGLGLRLIYFSYDVKMKEKGDIPEGYSVSREKKERFSLILESASTNQTSMYLCASSYPTATSYQETQYFGPGTRLLVL.

The J gene is TRBJ2-1, the V gene TRBV4-3; a possible D gene is TRBD2 (5 bases). V was trimmed by 4 bases and J by 0 bases, leaving 10 bases between them. Per germline, CDR1 LGHNA and CDR2 YSLEER. This CDR3 has 15 residues. CDR3 loop: CASSPRTGSYNEQFF. CDR3 DNA sequence: TGCGCCAGCAGCCCAAGGACTGGCTCCTACAATGAGCAGTTCTTC.

The chain employs TRBV4-3 and TRBJ2-1; the match to TRBD2 covers 9 bases. The germline gives CDR1 LGHNA, CDR2 YSLEER. With V trimmed by 2 bases and J by 7 bases, 9 bases remained unmatched. The CDR3 sequence is 16 residues long. CDR3 sequence (DNA): TGCGCCAGCAGCCAACCGATAGCGGGAGTAGGTAATGAGCAGTTCTTC. This translates into CASSQPIAGVGNEQFF.

The chain couples TRBV11-2 to TRBJ2-7; 10 bases line up with TRBD1. The germline V gene encodes CDR1 SGHAT and CDR2 FQNNGV. V trimming: 4 bases; J trimming: 4 bases; junction bases outside the gene matches: 7. The CDR3 sequence is 15 residues long. The CDR3: CASSYGTGDMYEQYF. Written as DNA, the CDR3 is TGTGCCAGCAGCTACGGGACAGGGGATATGTACGAGCAGTACTTC.

The chain joins TRBV4-1 to TRBJ2-1; 7 bases align to TRBD1. Germline values: CDR1 MGHRA, CDR2 YSYEKL. There are 16 residues in the CDR3. V lost 1 base to trimming and J lost 1 base; unmatched junction nucleotides: 4. The CDR3 here is CASSQGGTESYNEQFF. DNA for the CDR3: TGCGCCAGCAGCCAAGGAGGGACAGAATCCTACAATGAGCAGTTCTTC.

Concerning this clone: This sample also contains other DNA sequences that code for the same CDR3. The CDR3: CASSPRGGGYEQYF. CDR3 in DNA: TGCGCCAGCAGCCCCCGCGGCGGGGGGTACGAGCAGTACTTC. This rearrangement joins TRBV4-1 to TRBJ2-7; 8 nucleotides match TRBD2. The J segment lost 4 bases and the V segment lost 4 bases, leaving 6 bases of the junction unmatched. CDR1 is MGHRA, CDR2 YSYEKL, per germline. The CDR3 spans 14 residues.

The chain joins TRBV6-5 to TRBJ1-3; D is possibly TRBD1 (6 bases). Germline CDR1 and CDR2: MNHEY and SVGAGI. V was trimmed by 5 bases and J by 2 bases, leaving 10 bases between them. The CDR3 runs to 14 residues. This CDR3 reads CASSQTGPGNTIYF. CDR3 nucleotides: TGTGCCAGCAGTCAGACAGGCCCTGGAAACACCATATATTTT.

A word on this clone: Other nucleotide sequences in the sample specify the same CDR3. Here the CDR3 reads CASTGSYNSPLHF. CDR3 DNA sequence: TGTGCCAGTACTGGCTCCTATAATTCACCCCTCCACTTT. The chain has TRBV19 and TRBJ1-6, with D hard to call. Germline V lookup: CDR1 LNHDA, CDR2 SQIVND (reference sequence). The length of the CDR3 is 13 residues. V dropped 7 bases and J dropped 0 bases, with 4 bases sitting between them.

V usage is TRBV5-6 and J usage is TRBJ2-2, with 7 bases lining up with TRBD1. Per germline, CDR1 SGHDT and CDR2 YYEEEE. Losses at the gene ends were 3 bases for V and 7 bases for J; bases not matched to a gene: 15. CDR3 length equals 17 residues. For the CDR3, the DNA is TGTGCCAGCAGCTCTCGGGCCGGGACAGCGATCGTCGGGGAGCTGTTTTTT. Its protein is CASSSRAGTAIVGELFF. The full variable domain, in which reference TRBV5-6 and TRBJ2-2 provide the parts outside the CDR3, is DAGVTQSPTHLIKTRGQQVTLRCSPKSGHDTVSWYQQALGQGPQFIFQYYEEEERQRGNFPDRFSGHQFPNYSSELNVNALLLGDSALYLCASSSRAGTAIVGELFFGEGSRLTVL.